The clone carrying this T cell receptor beta chain was seen ten or more times. The antigen is unknown. This specimen belongs to a study of T cells after posttransplantation cyclophosphamide. General study findings and limits: TRB clonality was highly associated with recipient CMV seropositivity and reactivation.

CDR1 is SGHTA and CDR2 is FQGTGA in the germline V gene. This CDR3 contains 13 residues. V gave up 6 bases and J gave up 0 bases, with 8 bases separating them. Generated by immunoSEQ multiplex PCR, the TCRdb table keeps only in-frame clones and is missing some. This set yields 25,000 to 35,000 clones and no singletons; the top ten hold approximately 2.6%. The V gene is TRBV7-3, the J gene TRBJ1-1; unclear D gene. This receptor was obtained from an older woman in good health, CMV-negative, and a related stem cell transplant donor. Sequencing was performed on PBMCs. CDR3 coding DNA: TGTGCCAGCAGACAGAACATGAACACTGAAGCTTTCTTT. It yields the protein CASRQNMNTEAFF.